This T cell receptor beta chain was found in a study of cytomegalovirus exposure and HLA in healthy donors. PCR used 60 Vbeta primers and 13 Jbeta primers. TCRdb keeps only in-frame clones here, not all; method: immunoSEQ multiplex PCR. The data contain some 140,000 clones, about three quarters of them singletons. The V end lost 3 bases, the J end lost 7 bases, and 19 bases lay between the germline ends. The germline CDR1 and CDR2 sequences are MNHNS and SASEGT. The CDR3 has 16 residues. This TCR came from a male donor in good health and CMV-seropositive. Sample: PBMCs. V usage is TRBV6-1 and J usage is TRBJ2-1; possible D gene TRBD1, 6 bases. The DNA for the CDR3 is TGTGCCAGCAGTGATCAACCCAGTACAGGGCCAAATGAGCAGTTCTTC. As protein: CASSDQPSTGPNEQFF.